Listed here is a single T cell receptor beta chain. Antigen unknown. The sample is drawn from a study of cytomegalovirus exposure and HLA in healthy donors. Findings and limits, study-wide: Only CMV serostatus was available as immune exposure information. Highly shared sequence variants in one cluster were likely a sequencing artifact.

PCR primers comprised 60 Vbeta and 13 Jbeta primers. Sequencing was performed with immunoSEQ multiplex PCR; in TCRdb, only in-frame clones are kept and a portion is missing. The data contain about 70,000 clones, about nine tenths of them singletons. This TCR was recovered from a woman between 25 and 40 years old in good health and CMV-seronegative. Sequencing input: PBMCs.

This chain's CDR3 is CASSQVYDSPSGNTIYF. In DNA, the CDR3 is TGTGCCAGCAGCCAAGTCTACGACAGTCCCTCTGGAAACACCATATATTTT. The V call is TRBV14, the J call TRBJ1-3, with D possibly being TRBD1 (5 bases). Germline loops: CDR1 SGHDN, CDR2 FVKESK. The V and J ends lost 1 base and 0 bases respectively, with 13 bases between them. This CDR3 comprises 17 residues.